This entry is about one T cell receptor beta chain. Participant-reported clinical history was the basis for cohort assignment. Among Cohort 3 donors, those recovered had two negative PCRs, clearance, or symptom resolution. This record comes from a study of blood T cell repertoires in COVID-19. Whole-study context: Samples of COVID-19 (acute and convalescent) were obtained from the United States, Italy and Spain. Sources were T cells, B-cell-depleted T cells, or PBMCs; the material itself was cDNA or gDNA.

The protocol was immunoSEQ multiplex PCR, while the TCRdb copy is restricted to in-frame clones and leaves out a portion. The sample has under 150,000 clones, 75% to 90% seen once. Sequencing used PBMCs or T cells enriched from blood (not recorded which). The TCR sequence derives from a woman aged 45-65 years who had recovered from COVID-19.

This CDR3 reads CASSPPLGDEQFF. The CDR3 DNA reads TGTGCCAGCTCACCACCGCTCGGGGATGAGCAGTTCTTC. V usage is TRBV18 and J usage is TRBJ2-1; possibly TRBD2 for D (5 bases). CDR1 is KGHSH and CDR2 is LQKENI in the germline V gene. V was shortened by 0 bases and J by 8 bases, with 8 bases between the two germline ends. The CDR3 is made up of 13 amino acids.